One TCR beta chain is described in this entry. This sample is drawn from a study of T cell responses to AZD1222 COVID-19 vaccine. This CDR3 is 14 amino acids long. Trimming stripped 3 bases from V and 10 bases from J, with 13 bases between. Germline CDR1 reads SGHNT; CDR2 reads YENEEA. The protocol was immunoSEQ multiplex PCR, while the TCRdb copy is restricted to in-frame clones and leaves out a portion. The sample lists approximately 170,000 clones; under 95% were seen once. The genes are TRBV11-3 and TRBJ1-6; maybe TRBD1 (5 bases). This receptor was taken from an adult in good health. The source was peripheral blood, collected on day 0 of AZD1222 vaccination. CDR3 in DNA: TGTGCCAGCAGCTTTATCGGTTACAGGTCACCCCTCCACTTT. Its protein product is CASSFIGYRSPLHF.